This record covers a single TCR beta chain. It lacks a known antigen. No per-base quality is available; no much larger clone lies one base away. The CDR3 regions of human TCRbeta chains were subjected to immunosequencing. As for the original processing: Repertoire TCRs were checked for matches against a reference library of SARS-CoV-2-specific TCRs that had been generated using the MIRA antigen-specificity platform. Breadth was defined as the fraction of unique TCRs that were SARS-CoV-2-associated. Depth was defined as the fraction of total T cells that were SARS-CoV-2-associated. Using the MIRA data, every spike-specific TCR was mapped to the spike region that the TCR reacted to and assigned to either a CD4 or a CD8 class. Log10-transformed breadth and depth values were compared by one-way ANOVA with Sidak's multiple comparisons tests. TCRdb holds this immuneACCESS table with in-frame rearrangements only. Some clones are missing; in checked studies, unresolved V genes explain under half, and the rest has no known cause. V, J and clone size are those of that table, while D and trimming were read from the DNA. The sample table shows 85,000 to 100,000 clones, and 86% are seen once. The top ten constitute roughly 10% of the sample.

These data are taken from a study of T cell responses to AZD1222 COVID-19 vaccine (dated by TCRdb to the early 2020s). About the full investigation: AZD1222 recipients given second doses at about 4 weeks or at about 12 weeks were pooled, since spike-specific TCR depth and breadth were not found to differ between the two schedules. A total of over 230 trial participants underwent TCR sequencing, of whom about 200 received two doses of AZD1222 and 26 received two doses of the MenACWY control vaccine. Enrollment into the trials was organized by age into subgroups of 18-55, 56-69 and 70-plus years, and those subgroups contained roughly 150, 30 and 60 TCR-sequenced participants, respectively. Broader findings and caveats from the paper: Epitopes outside the regions mutated in the B.1.351 and B.1.1.7 variants were reportedly recognized by nearly half of the unique spike-specific TCRs. A significant rise in spike-specific TCR breadth and depth was observed after two AZD1222 doses relative to day 0 and relative to MenACWY recipients. Participants were mostly white British and included more females than males, and it was suggested by the authors that clonal diversity may have been underestimated. Conclusions about previously exposed vaccinees are limited, since just five or six AZD1222 recipients were seropositive for SARS-CoV-2 at baseline. Because no day 14 peak-response samples were available, the repertoires could be characterized only after the peak T cell response. Vaccine-associated CD4 TCRs spanned the whole spike protein, with dominant responses in regions 160-218 and 743-854. In the small 56-69-year group, the increase in depth fell short of significance, most likely because of low power.

CDR1 and CDR2, looked up from the germline V gene, are SNHLY and FYNNEI. A distance of 17 bases separates the germline ends of V and J, which lose 6 bases and 4 bases respectively. The CDR3 spans 15 residues, from the cysteine through the phenylalanine. Solely the CDR3 DNA is kept, with 45 bases framed from the first base. In the paper's terms, the time point label means: baseline before first vaccination. Samples from vaccinated people were obtained from the UK trials COV001 and COV002, which included a single-blind randomized controlled phase 2/3 trial of AZD1222 (ChAdOx1 nCoV-19) in healthy adults. For TCRbeta chain sequencing, PBMC samples from trial participants were taken at day 0 and at day 28 after the second dose.

Material: peripheral blood, obtained on day 0 of AZD1222 vaccination. The chain was built from TRBV2 and TRBJ2-3; TRBD2 is a possible D gene, resting on 5 matching bases. The sequence was obtained from an adult in good health. The DNA is as follows: TGTGCCAGCAGGGGTCGGGGTGAGACTCCAGATACGCAGTATTTT. The resulting protein is CASRGRGETPDTQYF.